Each of the 9 T cell receptor beta chains below was sequenced from the same sample in a study of cytomegalovirus exposure and HLA in healthy donors. It was with 60 Vbeta and 13 Jbeta primers that the PCR ran. Generated by immunoSEQ multiplex PCR, the TCRdb table keeps only in-frame clones and is missing some. This sample has 80,000 to 100,000 clones, with around three quarters found just once. Sequenced input: PBMCs. These receptors all stem from a male donor in good health and CMV-seropositive.

This clone was counted a single time. V and J are TRBV6-1 and TRBJ2-4; the D is unclear. Germline V CDR1 and CDR2: MNHNS, SASEGT. The CDR3 extends over 15 amino acids. V lost 2 bases and J 9 bases, leaving 17 bases between the germline ends. The CDR3 DNA reads as TGTGCCAGCAGTGAACGCCCTTCAGTTTCGATCATTCAGTACTTC. Amino acids: CASSERPSVSIIQYF.

This clone was observed a few times. Other nucleotide sequences in the sample specify the same CDR3. The chain carries TRBV19 and TRBJ1-1, with TRBD1 as a possible D gene (5 bases). Between the trimmed V and J ends, which lost 4 bases and 1 base, there was a span of 13 bases. Per the germline V gene, CDR1 is LNHDA and CDR2 is SQIVND (reference sequence). The length of the CDR3 is 15 residues. The CDR3 DNA is TGTGCCAGTAGTACCCCCGGGGGGAGGAACACTGAAGCTTTCTTT. It yields the protein CASSTPGGRNTEAFF.

The chain employs TRBV14 and TRBJ2-5; 8 nucleotides match TRBD2. In germline, CDR1 is SGHDN, CDR2 FVKESK. Trimming took 5 bases from V and 5 from J; bases not matched to a gene: 10. The CDR3 sequence is 15 residues long. The CDR3 nucleotides are TGTGCCAGCAGCAAAGCGGGGGTGCAGGGTGAGACCCAGTACTTC. It yields the protein CASSKAGVQGETQYF.

The chain is built from TRBV5-1 and TRBJ1-2; TRBD1 might be the D (6 bases). CDR3 length: 14 residues. Looked up from germline, CDR1 is SGHRS and CDR2 is YFSETQ. V was trimmed by 4 bases and J by 0 bases, leaving 10 bases between them. The CDR3 region is CASSLDSSNYGYTF. As DNA, the CDR3 is TGCGCCAGCAGCCTGGACAGCTCTAACTATGGCTACACCTTC.

The chain carries TRBV27 and TRBJ2-7; 10 positions match TRBD2. CDR3 length: 16 residues. V shed 6 bases and J 0 bases; nucleotides not matched to a gene: 8. Germline V lookup: CDR1 MNHEY, CDR2 SMNVEV (reference sequence). CDR3 residues: CASRGEASGGSYEQYF. The CDR3, as DNA: TGTGCCAGCAGGGGGGAGGCTAGCGGGGGCTCCTACGAGCAGTACTTC.

This rearrangement joins TRBV14 to TRBJ2-5, with a possible D match to TRBD1 (5 bases). The CDR3 has 13 residues. Germline loops: CDR1 SGHDN, CDR2 FVKESK. V was shortened by 6 bases and J by 7 bases, with 15 bases between the two germline ends. In DNA form, the CDR3 reads TGTGCCAGCAGTCGCCAGGGAATCGGGACCCAGTACTTC. This sequence encodes CASSRQGIGTQYF.

This clone has just a few counts. The chain employs TRBV6-5 and TRBJ1-1, with D hard to call. Germline CDR1 and CDR2: MNHEY and SVGAGI. The CDR3 loop spans 14 amino acids. With 0 bases removed from V and 4 bases from J, the gap between germline ends came to 9 bases. CDR3 in amino acids: CASSYSREGTEAFF. The DNA for the CDR3 is TGTGCCAGCAGTTACTCAAGGGAGGGCACTGAAGCTTTCTTT.

In this sample, this clone turned up a few times. V gene TRBV7-9 combines with J gene TRBJ2-5; TRBD2 matches 13 bases. J lost 5 bases, V lost 4 bases, and 4 bases had no gene match. Germline CDR1 SEHNR, CDR2 FQNEAQ (reference sequence). The CDR3 extends over 15 amino acids. The chain's CDR3 is CASSSGLAGFETQYF. CDR3 nucleotide sequence: TGTGCCAGCAGCTCGGGACTAGCGGGGTTTGAGACCCAGTACTTC.

The chain uses TRBV7-8 and TRBJ1-4; maybe TRBD1 (5 bases). Trimming stripped 3 bases from V and 6 bases from J, with 11 bases between. The CDR3 consists of 14 residues. CDR1 SGHVS and CDR2 FQNEAQ come from the germline V gene. In DNA, the CDR3 is TGTGCCAGCAGCTTGGCCAGGGCCCATGAAAAACTGTTTTTT. It encodes CASSLARAHEKLFF. Variable domain in full (rest from reference TRBV7-8 and TRBJ1-4): GAGVSQSPRYKVAKRGQDVALRCDPISGHVSLFWYQQALGQGPEFLTYFQNEAQLDKSGLPSDRFFAERPEGSVSTLKIQRTQQEDSAVYLCASSLARAHEKLFFGSGTQLSVL.